This TCR beta chain derives from a study of T cell repertoires in cytomegalovirus infection. TCRdb reprocessed the reads with MiXCR, giving one entry per CDR3 protein. Of about a million distinct CDR3 sequences in the sample, around 30% are singletons; the top ten hold around 15%. V dropped 5 bases and J dropped 0 bases, with 8 bases sitting between them. Germline V gene sequence: CDR1 SEHNR, CDR2 FQNEAQ (reference sequence). This CDR3 has 13 residues. Regarding this clonotype: The antigen remains unidentified.

This sequence joins TRBV7-9 and TRBJ2-7; D gene ambiguous. The receptor was derived from a human donor in good health (CMV status not recorded). Some clones in this sample may be carry-over from other donors' samples. This material consisted of cultured CD8+ T cells from PBMCs, taken from culture after CMV antigen stimulation. The CDR3 protein is CASSATASYEQYF. The CDR3 DNA reads as TGTGCCAGCAGCGCGACTGCCTCCTACGAGCAGTACTTC.